The source of this T cell receptor beta chain is a study of vaccination and CD4 T cells after COVID-19. Treatment reported: roughly nine-day PBMC culture with coronavirus spike peptide pools or control peptides (ViraFEST assay). The germline V gene has CDR1 DFQATT and CDR2 SNEGSKA (reference sequence). The CDR3 runs to 11 residues. V dropped 6 bases and J dropped 1 base, with 6 bases sitting between them. As concerns this clonotype: Its antigen is unknown.

Study-wide findings and caveats: Relatively few convalescent patients were studied; early post-infection timepoints were not included.

Cultured CD4+ T cell DNA was sequenced using the Oncomine TCR Beta short-read assay. TCRdb fed the PCR reads into MiXCR, producing one record per CDR3 protein. The table has 13,000 to 15,000 distinct CDR3 sequences, around three quarters seen once; the top ten hold around 16%. This TCR came from a human donor who had recovered from COVID-19. Sequenced material: CD4+ T cells from blood, cultured in vitro. This chain joins TRBV20-1 and TRBJ1-1, with D unclear. CDR3 coding DNA: TGCAGTGCCTTTAAGAACACTGAAGCTTTCTTT. This gives the protein CSAFKNTEAFF.